These T cell receptor beta chains were read from a single sample in a study of graft-versus-host responses after intestinal transplantation. The repertoire was sequenced with immunoSEQ multiplex PCR; TCRdb's copy has only in-frame clones and lacks some. The profile shows 85,000 to 90,000 clones, 80% to 95% of them singletons. These receptors are not linked to any known antigen. The sample in question was unstimulated CD4+ T cells sorted from spleen or lymph node cells, obtained before intestinal transplant. The receptors come from a human donor who received an intestinal transplant. CDR3s include the opening cysteine and the closing phenylalanine or tryptophan. D genes are given only for firm matches. Only part of the rows carry a size: once, few, many, or a class if the clone is expanded.

v_call d_call clone_size cdr3_aa
TRBV6-6 . . CASSYSEGREPQHF
TRBV19 TRBD2 . CASSIKVPSGSSGSTYEQYF
TRBV6-6 TRBD2 . CASKEREVGEQFF
TRBV7-9 TRBD1 . CASSLVRTGSYEQYF
TRBV6-1 . . CASRPGHVAGEPQHF
TRBV18 . . CASSPRTTVRYGYTF
TRBV6-1 . . CASSPLGSYGYTF
TRBV28 . . CASSSVGTEAFF
TRBV4-1 TRBD2 . CASSQYPRLAGGGEQYF
TRBV6-1 . . CASILGRSYNEQFF
TRBV7-6 . . CASSLGPGASYGYTF
TRBV27 . once CASSPLGRNTEAFF
TRBV19 . few CASRGGRSTNEKLFF
TRBV9 . . CASSVAGTTGELFF
TRBV9 . . CASSVGDTQYF
TRBV11-1 TRBD1 once CASRLGGPQGYNEQFF
TRBV7-9 . . CASSVRESRTDTQYF
TRBV19 . . CASSPTDSWMAQPQHF
TRBV15 . once CATSRATGEQYF
TRBV30 . . CAWREGRGYEQYF
TRBV7-3 TRBD1 . CASSPDRETEAFF
TRBV18 . . CASSPGARNEKLFF
TRBV5-1 . . CASSWGWGSGTGELFF
TRBV12-5 . . CASGFFYTDTQYF
TRBV28 . . CASSFGGPGMGGSNQPQHF
TRBV11-3 TRBD2 . CASSLGVAGVDRQETQYF
TRBV4-1 . . CASSQPGAEDNEQFF
TRBV28 . . CASSFDRIYRAFF
TRBV4-1 . . CASSQDRRGIAKNIQYF
TRBV19 TRBD1 few CASSIGGQGTDTQYF
TRBV30 . . CAWSGVRNIQYF
TRBV5-6 . few CASSRTALHGYTF
TRBV11-2 TRBD1 . CASSLVSVGTEVLF
TRBV2 TRBD1 . CASSDLGQGARMGNTGELFF
TRBV7-2 . . CASSLSYYEQYF
TRBV2 TRBD1 . CASRQGGYGYTF
TRBV5-5 . . CASSIRTANTGELFF
TRBV5-6 TRBD2 . CASSLRMASGRAWEQFF
TRBV19 . . CASSLDWVDTQYF
TRBV29-1 . . CSVEQVARSGANVLTF
TRBV7-9 . . CARAPGELFF
TRBV19 . . CASSPRDFISTDTQYF